This T cell receptor (beta chain) was found in a study of T cells after yellow fever vaccination. Whole-study context: Fractions low in cell number were prepared with SMART-Seq v4 Ultra Low Input. General study findings and limits: The CD4 compartment and the CD8 compartment contained a small share of clonotypes in common.

V gave up 1 base and J gave up 5 bases; unmatched junction bases: 6. The germline V gene has CDR1 MGHRA and CDR2 YSYEKL. This CDR3 comprises 15 residues. This clonotype was observed many times. Its antigen is as yet unknown. TCRdb reprocessed the 5' RACE reads with MiXCR, giving one entry per CDR3 protein. The data show roughly 310,000 distinct CDR3 sequences, 3.6% seen once. The sequence was collected from a man in his late teens or twenties who received the YFV17D yellow fever vaccine. The sequencing here drew on PBMCs, taken on the day of the yellow fever booster vaccination. The chain combines TRBV4-1 with TRBJ1-1; 8 positions match TRBD1. The CDR3 coding sequence is TGCGCCAGCAGCCAAGCGCATAACAGGGGGACTGAAGCTTTCTTT. This translates into CASSQAHNRGTEAFF.